This T cell receptor (beta chain) was obtained from a study of neurological immune-mediated disorders (dated by TCRdb to the late 2010s). Study-wide context: The study compared peripheral blood TCR-beta repertoires of HTLV-I-associated myelopathy (HAM/TSP) patients, multiple sclerosis patients and healthy controls using UMI-based sequencing. The 95 to 110 TCR-beta libraries covered PBMC samples along with longitudinal samples, technical triplicates, and paired sorted CD4+ and CD8+ T-cell subsets. Longitudinal HAM/TSP donors and healthy donors each had 3 time-points at intervals of about 3-45 months. Of the 70 or so subjects in the cohort, about 14 were HAM/TSP patients, approximately 35 were multiple sclerosis patients, and some 20 were healthy controls. Beyond this particular receptor, the publication reports: TCR clonal expansion was greatest in HAM/TSP patients and smallest in MS patients, who ranked below even healthy controls. Across subjects, expanded clones never shared an identical CDR3 amino acid sequence, which suggests that the TCR-beta repertoires in every group were private.

The germline V and J ends show losses of 7 bases and 1 base respectively, and no gene match explains 4 bases of the junction. The CDR3, from cysteine to phenylalanine, totals 15 residues. Only the CDR3 part of the read is kept: 45 bases, read in frame from the first base. CDR1 SNHLY and CDR2 FYNNEI are derived from the germline V gene. The intended sense of this specimen's time point label: longitudinal time-point 3. Libraries from unsorted PBMCs were made from 2 million PBMCs kept in RNAlater at -80 degrees C until RNA extraction. Peripheral blood underwent Ficoll-Hypaque density gradient centrifugation to isolate PBMCs, which were then cryopreserved in liquid nitrogen. This clonotype was counted ten times or more. No antigen is known for it. No base-level quality is on record; no much larger clone is a single base apart. cDNA synthesis used template-switch 5'RACE with a primer carrying a 10-nucleotide random unique molecular identifier tagging each TCR transcript. Over 200 million TCR-beta sequences, covering 15-18 subjects, were produced in each sequencing run. The RNeasy kit was used for extraction of total RNA. Using the KAPA Real-time Library Amplification kit, TCR-beta VDJ regions were amplified with primers for the TCR constant region and the 5'RACE anchor. Sample indexes and Illumina adaptors were added in a first PCR, after which library yield was increased in a second PCR. After Ampure bead purification, the roughly 650 bp TCR product was size-selected on a 2% E-gel SizeSelection system. Before pooling, library quality was checked on a Bioanalyzer, concentration was measured with Qubit, and libraries were quantified with the Kapa Library Quantification kit. An Illumina HiSeq 2500 sequenced the libraries paired-end 2 x 150 bp. To increase sequence diversity, roughly 25-31% phiX was spiked into each library pool. On the study's bioinformatics: Quality-filtered reads were processed with the UMI-based MiGEC pipeline, which removed over 80% of raw TCR sequences during error correction. VDJ genes were aligned to IMGT germline references, and each clonotype was defined by a unique CDR3 amino acid sequence together with V-J genes. Clonal expansion, Shannon diversity and CDR3 relatedness were evaluated with VDJtools (CalcPairwiseDistances, ClusterSamples), while phylogenetic trees were built in CLCbio workbench. A clone was classed as expanded if it had 8 or more unique UMIs, a cutoff based on coefficient-of-variation modelling across technical triplicates. The public reads were reprocessed in TCRdb via fastp at Q25 and MiXCR, keeping in-frame beta chains. Entries that share a CDR3 protein sequence are merged under the most common genes and DNA. TCRdb, not the original authors, processed these V and J calls. For this sample there are under 130,000 distinct CDR3 sequences; 11% appear just once. The ten biggest clones cover about 3.1% of the sample.

The rearranged segments are TRBV2 and TRBJ2-2; the junction holds 9 bases that match TRBD1. The specimen sequenced was PBMCs. This sequence originates from a female donor with HTLV-1-associated myelopathy (HAM/TSP). The CDR3 region reads CASTPGQGNTGELFF. The nucleotides are TGTGCCAGCACCCCGGGACAGGGGAACACCGGGGAGCTGTTTTTT.